A selection of T cell receptor beta chains follows, all from one sample in a study of blood T cell repertoires in COVID-19. Profiling relied on immunoSEQ multiplex PCR, and the TCRdb table lists in-frame clones only, not all of them. Among fewer than 250,000 clones listed, approximately 85% were seen once. Sequencing used PBMCs or T cells enriched from blood (not recorded which). The receptors originated from a woman aged 45-65 years with acute COVID-19. Both conserved end residues are part of each CDR3. D genes are given only for firm matches. The size of a clone is reported for some rows only, either as once, few or many, or as a class for expanded clones.

d_call: .; clone_size: .; v_call: TRBV9; j_call: TRBJ1-1; cdr3_aa: CASSQAGGAGPLNTEAFF; cdr3_nt: TGTGCCAGCAGCCAGGCGGGGGGCGCGGGTCCTTTGAACACTGAAGCTTTCTTT
d_call: TRBD1; clone_size: .; v_call: TRBV14; j_call: TRBJ1-3; cdr3_aa: CASSPTGQGSSGNTIYF; cdr3_nt: TGTGCCAGCAGCCCAACTGGACAGGGTTCCTCTGGAAACACCATATATTTT
d_call: .; clone_size: .; v_call: TRBV6-2/TRBV6-3; j_call: TRBJ2-5; cdr3_aa: CASSGGGRRAQYF; cdr3_nt: TGTGCCAGCAGTGGCGGGGGCCGTAGGGCCCAGTACTTC
d_call: TRBD2; clone_size: .; v_call: TRBV10-3; j_call: TRBJ2-3; cdr3_aa: CAITRTSGGSTDTQYF; cdr3_nt: TGTGCCATCACCAGGACTAGCGGGGGGTCCACAGATACGCAGTATTTT
d_call: .; clone_size: .; v_call: TRBV6-5; j_call: TRBJ2-7; cdr3_aa: CASRATGFGYEQYF; cdr3_nt: TGTGCCAGCAGGGCAACAGGATTCGGCTACGAGCAGTACTTC
d_call: .; clone_size: .; v_call: TRBV7-3; j_call: TRBJ1-6; cdr3_aa: CASTFRGIKTNSPLHF; cdr3_nt: TGTGCCAGCACCTTCCGGGGGATAAAAACTAATTCACCCCTCCACTTT
d_call: .; clone_size: .; v_call: TRBV14; j_call: TRBJ1-2; cdr3_aa: CASSQEWTDYGYTF; cdr3_nt: TGTGCCAGCAGCCAAGAATGGACAGACTATGGCTACACCTTC
d_call: TRBD1; clone_size: few; v_call: TRBV28; j_call: TRBJ1-2; cdr3_aa: CASSLSSGQGTDGYTF; cdr3_nt: TGTGCCAGCAGTTTATCCTCGGGACAGGGGACTGATGGCTACACCTTC
d_call: .; clone_size: .; v_call: TRBV5-1; j_call: TRBJ1-1; cdr3_aa: CASSLGLLNTEAFF; cdr3_nt: TGCGCCAGCAGCTTAGGACTTTTGAACACTGAAGCTTTCTTT
d_call: .; clone_size: .; v_call: TRBV7-9; j_call: TRBJ2-2; cdr3_aa: CASSFRSSNTGELFF; cdr3_nt: TGTGCCAGCAGCTTCCGGTCGTCGAACACCGGGGAGCTGTTTTTT
d_call: .; clone_size: many; v_call: TRBV7-2; j_call: TRBJ1-2; cdr3_aa: CASSLVPTGSYGYTF; cdr3_nt: TGTGCCAGCAGCTTAGTCCCAACAGGATCCTATGGCTACACCTTC
d_call: .; clone_size: .; v_call: TRBV19; j_call: TRBJ1-2; cdr3_aa: CASSIGQPLPHGYTF; cdr3_nt: TGTGCCAGTAGTATAGGACAACCTCTACCCCATGGCTACACCTTC
d_call: TRBD1; clone_size: .; v_call: TRBV5-1; j_call: TRBJ1-1; cdr3_aa: CASSRMTGVYTEAFF; cdr3_nt: TGCGCCAGCAGCCGAATGACAGGGGTTTACACTGAAGCTTTCTTT
d_call: .; clone_size: .; v_call: TRBV30; j_call: TRBJ1-1; cdr3_aa: CAWSVRGYMNTEAFF; cdr3_nt: TGTGCCTGGAGTGTACGAGGCTATATGAACACTGAAGCTTTCTTT
d_call: .; clone_size: .; v_call: TRBV7-9; j_call: TRBJ1-2; cdr3_aa: CASSLTAASPYGYTF; cdr3_nt: TGTGCCAGCAGCTTAACAGCAGCCTCCCCCTATGGCTACACCTTC
d_call: TRBD1; clone_size: .; v_call: TRBV7-8; j_call: TRBJ1-2; cdr3_aa: CASSLGTGIGGYTF; cdr3_nt: TGTGCCAGCAGCTTAGGGACAGGGATAGGCGGCTACACCTTC
d_call: .; clone_size: .; v_call: TRBV12-5; j_call: TRBJ1-1; cdr3_aa: CASGPPVNTEAFF; cdr3_nt: TGTGCTAGTGGTCCCCCCGTGAACACTGAAGCTTTCTTT
d_call: TRBD1; clone_size: .; v_call: TRBV11-2; j_call: TRBJ1-1; cdr3_aa: CASSLTGGKSTEAFF; cdr3_nt: TGTGCCAGCAGCTTGACAGGGGGCAAGAGTACTGAAGCTTTCTTT
d_call: .; clone_size: few; v_call: TRBV5-1; j_call: TRBJ2-1; cdr3_aa: CASSLDGTPANEQFF; cdr3_nt: TGCGCCAGCAGCTTGGATGGGACTCCGGCCAATGAGCAGTTCTTC
d_call: .; clone_size: once; v_call: TRBV9; j_call: TRBJ2-1; cdr3_aa: CASSVSGASYNEQFF; cdr3_nt: TGTGCCAGCAGCGTATCGGGAGCTTCCTACAATGAGCAGTTCTTC
d_call: TRBD1; clone_size: .; v_call: TRBV4-2; j_call: TRBJ1-1; cdr3_aa: CASSQTDRGLAMNTEAFF; cdr3_nt: TGTGCCAGCAGCCAAACGGACAGGGGGCTCGCGATGAACACTGAAGCTTTCTTT
d_call: .; clone_size: .; v_call: TRBV13; j_call: TRBJ1-1; cdr3_aa: CASIEAAGANTEAFF; cdr3_nt: TGTGCCAGCATCGAAGCGGCAGGAGCGAACACTGAAGCTTTCTTT
d_call: TRBD1; clone_size: .; v_call: TRBV5-5; j_call: TRBJ2-7; cdr3_aa: CASSGQGPAVYEQYF; cdr3_nt: TGTGCCAGCAGCGGACAGGGGCCCGCTGTCTACGAGCAGTACTTC
d_call: .; clone_size: .; v_call: TRBV19; j_call: TRBJ1-6; cdr3_aa: CASSIFQGFNSPLHF; cdr3_nt: TGTGCCAGTAGTATATTCCAGGGGTTTAATTCACCCCTCCACTTT